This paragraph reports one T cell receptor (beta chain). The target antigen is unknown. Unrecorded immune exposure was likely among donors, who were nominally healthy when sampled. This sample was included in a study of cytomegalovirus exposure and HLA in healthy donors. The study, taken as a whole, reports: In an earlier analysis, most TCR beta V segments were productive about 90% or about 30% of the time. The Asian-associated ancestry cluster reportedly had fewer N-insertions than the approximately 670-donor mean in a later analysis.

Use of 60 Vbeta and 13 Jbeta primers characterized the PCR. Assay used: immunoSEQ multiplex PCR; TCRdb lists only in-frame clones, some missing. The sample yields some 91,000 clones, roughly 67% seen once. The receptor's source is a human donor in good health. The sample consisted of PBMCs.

Here the CDR3 reads CASTQGSTDTQYF. CDR3 DNA sequence: TGCGCCAGCACCCAGGGGTCCACAGATACGCAGTATTTT. The rearrangement links TRBV5-1 to TRBJ2-3; D perhaps matches TRBD1 (6 bases). The CDR3 is 13 amino acids. Germline CDR1 is SGHRS and CDR2 is YFSETQ. Between the trimmed V and J ends, which lost 6 bases and 2 bases, there was a span of 10 bases.